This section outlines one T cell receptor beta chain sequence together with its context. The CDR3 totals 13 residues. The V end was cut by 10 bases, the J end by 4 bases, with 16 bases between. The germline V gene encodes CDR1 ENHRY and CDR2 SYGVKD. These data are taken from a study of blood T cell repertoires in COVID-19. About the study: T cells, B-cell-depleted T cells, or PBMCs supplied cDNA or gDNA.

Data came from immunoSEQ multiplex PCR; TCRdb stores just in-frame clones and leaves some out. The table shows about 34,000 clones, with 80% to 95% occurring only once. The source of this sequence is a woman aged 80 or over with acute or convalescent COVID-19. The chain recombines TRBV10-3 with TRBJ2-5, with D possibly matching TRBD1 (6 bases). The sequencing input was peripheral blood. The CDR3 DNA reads TGTGCCACCGCTACAGGGTTGGGAGAGACCCAGTACTTC. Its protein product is CATATGLGETQYF.